The rows below give T cell receptor beta chains drawn from one sample of a study of early T cells in non-severe SARS-CoV-2 infection. TCRdb processed the 5' RACE reads anew with MiXCR; each CDR3 protein has one entry. Here the sample spans about 42,000 distinct CDR3 sequences, around 6.8% being singletons. The sample taken for sequencing was whole blood. These receptors all come from an adult who was a healthcare worker with PCR-confirmed SARS-CoV-2 infection or an uninfected control (not recorded which). CDR3s include the opening cysteine and the closing phenylalanine or tryptophan. D genes are given only for firm matches. Only some rows state a clone size, as once, few, many or a class for expanded clones.

V	length	D	size	J	DNA	CDR3
TRBV7-6	14	-	-	TRBJ1-4	TGTGCCAGCAGCCTATCCCCCGGTGATGAAAAACTGTTTTTT	CASSLSPGDEKLFF
TRBV3-1	14	-	-	TRBJ1-2	TGTGCCAGCAGCCATTTCAGGGGCTCAGAGGGCTACACCTTC	CASSHFRGSEGYTF
TRBV10-2	14	TRBD1	many	TRBJ2-7	TGCGCCAGCAGTCAGGACAGGGGGTATGGCGAGCAGTACTTC	CASSQDRGYGEQYF
TRBV10-2	13	-	few	TRBJ2-7	TGCGCCAGCAGGGTAGGGACTGGGAACGAGCAGTACTTC	CASRVGTGNEQYF
TRBV5-5	17	-	many	TRBJ1-4	TGTGCCAGCAGCCCAGGGACATCTGGCGCAACTAATGAAAAACTGTTTTTT	CASSPGTSGATNEKLFF
TRBV20-1	12	-	-	TRBJ1-2	TGCAGTGCTCTGACGGAGAACTATGGCTACACCTTC	CSALTENYGYTF
TRBV6-5	15	-	many	TRBJ1-5	TGTGCCAGCAGTTCTCCCGGCAGGGGCAATCAGCCCCAGCATTTT	CASSSPGRGNQPQHF
TRBV20-1	17	TRBD2	many	TRBJ2-3	TGCAGTGCTAGAGGGGGACTAGCGGGGGGCCACACAGATACGCAGTATTTT	CSARGGLAGGHTDTQYF
TRBV20-1	15	-	-	TRBJ2-4	TGCAGTGCTAGAGATCAACGGGGAAGCAAAAACATTCAGTACTTC	CSARDQRGSKNIQYF
TRBV2	16	-	many	TRBJ2-7	TGTGCCAGCAGTGAAGAAGAAGGCAGGGTTGTCTACGAGCAGTACTTC	CASSEEEGRVVYEQYF
TRBV3-1	14	-	few	TRBJ2-2	TGTGCCAGCAGCCAAGGGACTGACACCGGGGAGCTGTTTTTT	CASSQGTDTGELFF
TRBV19	13	-	few	TRBJ1-2	TGTGCCAGTGACAGCCTACAACTTTATGGCTACACCTTC	CASDSLQLYGYTF
TRBV25-1	13	-	-	TRBJ2-7	TGTGCCAGCAGACAGGGGGGGTCCTACGAGCAGTACTTC	CASRQGGSYEQYF
TRBV30	13	-	-	TRBJ2-1	TGTGCCTGGAGAGGAACAGCCTACAATGAGCAGTTCTTC	CAWRGTAYNEQFF
TRBV5-1	15	-	-	TRBJ1-2	TGCGCCAGCAGCTTGGCCGAGGCAACGGGCCATGGCTACACCTTC	CASSLAEATGHGYTF
TRBV11-2	15	-	-	TRBJ2-7	TGTGCCAGCAGGCGGCATAGGGCCGCGTACTACGAGCAGTACTTC	CASRRHRAAYYEQYF
TRBV4-2	16	-	few	TRBJ1-6	TGTGCCAGCAGCCGGGAAGGGGGTACGGATAATTCACCCCTCCACTTT	CASSREGGTDNSPLHF
TRBV5-6	16	-	few	TRBJ2-5	TGTGCCAGCAGCTTGGTTGGGGTAGCGAGTCAAGAGACCCAGTACTTC	CASSLVGVASQETQYF
TRBV11-2	14	TRBD1	many	TRBJ2-7	TGTGCCAGCACCCCTGGGACAGGGGGCTACGAGCAGTACTTC	CASTPGTGGYEQYF
TRBV7-2	15	TRBD2	many	TRBJ2-2	TGTGCCAGCAGCTTGACTAGCGGTAACACCGGGGAGCTGTTTTTT	CASSLTSGNTGELFF
TRBV14	15	-	-	TRBJ1-2	TGTGCCAGCAGCCAAGAGTACGGGCCCAACTATGGCTACACCTTC	CASSQEYGPNYGYTF
TRBV11-2	15	-	few	TRBJ1-1	TGTGCCAGCAGCTCCTCACGGCAGGGGTTGACTGAAGCTTTCTTT	CASSSSRQGLTEAFF
TRBV18	15	-	-	TRBJ2-3	TGTGCCAGCTCACCACGGTGGGAGAGCACAGATACGCAGTATTTT	CASSPRWESTDTQYF
TRBV7-8	14	-	few	TRBJ2-7	TGTGCCAGCAGCTTAGGAGCAGGGGTGGAAGAGCAGTACTTC	CASSLGAGVEEQYF
TRBV19	16	-	many	TRBJ2-1	TGTGCCAGTAGTATAAGGGGCGGAACTTTCTACAATGAGCAGTTCTTC	CASSIRGGTFYNEQFF
TRBV12-3/TRBV12-4	15	-	many	TRBJ2-3	TGTGCCAGCAGTTTTCAGAGGGCGGGATCGAGTACGCAGTATTTT	CASSFQRAGSSTQYF
TRBV6-1	15	-	-	TRBJ2-2	TGTGCCAGCAGTCCCCTAGCGTCAAGGGCCGGGGAGCTGTTTTTT	CASSPLASRAGELFF
TRBV2	14	-	few	TRBJ1-2	TGTGCCAGCAGTGAGCCCAGGGCGGGCTATGGCTACACCTTC	CASSEPRAGYGYTF
TRBV5-1	16	-	few	TRBJ2-2	TGCGCCAGCAGCACCGGGACTGCCCTGAACGCCGGGGAGCTGTTTTTT	CASSTGTALNAGELFF
TRBV6-5	13	-	-	TRBJ2-3	TGTGCCATCAGTGCAGGGTCCCCAGATACGCAGTATTTT	CAISAGSPDTQYF
TRBV7-3	16	TRBD2	few	TRBJ2-1	TGTGCCAGCAGCACAGCTAGCGGGGGTCTATACAATGAGCAGTTCTTC	CASSTASGGLYNEQFF
TRBV6-5	9	TRBD1	-	TRBJ1-3	TGTGCCAGCAGGGGACAGATATATTTT	CASRGQIYF
TRBV4-2	13	-	many	TRBJ2-2	TGTGCCAGCAGCCCCCGGGAAACCGGGGAGCTGTTTTTT	CASSPRETGELFF
TRBV6-6	13	-	few	TRBJ2-7	TGTGCCAGCAGTTACGCACCGGGTTACGAGCAGTACTTC	CASSYAPGYEQYF
TRBV7-2	15	-	-	TRBJ2-1	TGTGCCAGCACCCTTTCGGGGATCTCCTACAATGAGCAGTTCTTC	CASTLSGISYNEQFF
TRBV5-1	12	TRBD1	few	TRBJ1-2	TGCGCCAGCAGCTTACAGGGGGATGGCTACACCTTC	CASSLQGDGYTF
TRBV5-4	15	-	few	TRBJ2-3	TGTGCCAGCAGCTTGGTGGGGGCGCACACAGATACGCAGTATTTT	CASSLVGAHTDTQYF
TRBV13	11	-	-	TRBJ2-1	TGTGCCAGCAGCCCCCCCCATGAGCAGTTCTTC	CASSPPHEQFF
TRBV3-1	17	TRBD2	-	TRBJ2-7	TGTGCCAGCAGCCGATCGTATAGCGGGGGGCAATCCTACGAGCAGTACTTC	CASSRSYSGGQSYEQYF
TRBV6-6	13	-	many	TRBJ2-3	TGTGCCAGCAGTTACCGAGAGCGGGATACGCAGTATTTT	CASSYRERDTQYF
TRBV6-2/TRBV6-3	14	-	many	TRBJ1-4	TGTGCCAGCACCGAGGAAGTGCTTAATGAAAAACTGTTTTTT	CASTEEVLNEKLFF
TRBV7-9	12	-	many	TRBJ2-7	TGTGCCAGCAGCTTATCCGCCTACGAGCAGTACTTC	CASSLSAYEQYF
TRBV6-6	12	-	-	TRBJ2-1	TGTGCCAGCAGTTACGACGTTAATGAGCAGTTCTTC	CASSYDVNEQFF